This T cell receptor (beta chain) was obtained from a study of STAT3 mutations in large granular lymphocyte leukemia. The wider study: Roughly half the longitudinally sequenced T-LGLL patients had canonical STAT3 mutations. Regarding the study as a whole: Sampling intervals varied between patients and samples. In several patients, dominant TCR clone burden exceeded STAT3 mutant burden, suggesting STAT3 mutation arose secondarily. No sample exists from the first appearance of each clone. At least one immunodominant TCR beta clonotype appeared in every T-cell large granular lymphocyte leukemia patient.

Clones were sequenced by immunoSEQ multiplex PCR, and TCRdb holds only the in-frame ones, with some missing. The table includes more than 25,000 clones, over 60% detected once. The CDR3 runs 13 residues. Per germline, CDR1 SGHRS and CDR2 YFSETQ. V lost 5 bases, J lost 7 bases, and 12 bases lay in between. Details on this clone: Its target is unknown.

The sequence was collected from a woman between 45 and 60 years old with T-cell large granular lymphocyte leukemia. Some clones in this sample may be carry-over from other donors' samples. The V gene is TRBV5-1, the J gene TRBJ2-2; D remains unclear. The sequencing input was peripheral blood mononuclear cells. The CDR3 loop is CASRLSWGGELFF. CDR3 DNA sequence: TGCGCCAGCAGGCTATCGTGGGGCGGGGAGCTGTTTTTT.